This TCR beta chain was recorded in a study of patients and donors after allogeneic stem cell transplantation. The CDR3 extends over 16 amino acids. Trimming removed 4 bases from V and 0 bases from J, with 16 bases in between. From germline, CDR1 is SGHKS and CDR2 YYEKEE (reference sequence). TCRdb passed the RT-PCR reads through MiXCR, listing each CDR3 protein once. The data contain fewer than 2,000 distinct CDR3 sequences, 20% to 25% of them singletons. The table lists this clonotype with a few counts. The chain has TRBV5-5 and TRBJ1-2; no definite D call. What was sequenced was blood, either unsorted or a sorted T cell fraction (not recorded which). This sequence was found in a human donor who was either an allogeneic HSCT recipient or a stem cell or donor lymphocyte infusion donor (not recorded which). It is not recorded whose cells these are; they may come from a transplant donor. The CDR3 spells CASSLRTELANYGYTF. DNA for the CDR3: TGTGCCAGCAGCCTTCGGACGGAGTTAGCTAACTATGGCTACACCTTC.